These 5 T cell receptor beta chains were all obtained from the same sample, sequenced in a study of blood T cell repertoires in COVID-19. Repertoires were generated with immunoSEQ multiplex PCR, while TCRdb's copy carries only in-frame clones and drops some. This sample carries roughly 220,000 clones, 75% to 90% of them seen once, and the ten largest clones take 3% to 3.5%. Material: PBMCs or T cells enriched from blood (not recorded which). Every receptor here comes from a woman aged 18-30 years in a cohort exposed to, infected with or recovered from COVID-19 (not recorded which).

This sequence joins TRBV10-3 and TRBJ1-2; a weak D match, TRBD1 (6 bases). V was shortened by 7 bases and J by 4 bases, with 13 bases between the two germline ends. The CDR3 runs to 13 residues. Looked up from germline, CDR1 is ENHRY and CDR2 is SYGVKD. The CDR3, as DNA: TGTGCCATCAATGCCGGGACATCCTATGGCTACACCTTC. This encodes CAINAGTSYGYTF.

This sequence joins TRBV5-4 and TRBJ2-3; tentatively, D is TRBD2 (6 bases). The germline V gene has CDR1 SGHNT and CDR2 YYREEE (reference sequence). The CDR3 totals 15 residues. V lost 0 bases to trimming and J lost 1 base, with 9 bases between them. The CDR3, as DNA: TGTGCCAGCAGCTTGGAATTAGCGGGCACAGATACGCAGTATTTT. Residues: CASSLELAGTDTQYF.

The CDR3 DNA reads TGTGCCAGCAGGACAGGGATGGGGGCCCAGCATTTT. This translates into CASRTGMGAQHF. V and J are TRBV27 and TRBJ1-5, with 7 bases lining up with TRBD1. Unmatched junction bases numbered 7, after V lost 6 bases and J lost 11 bases. The CDR3 contains 12 residues. Looked up from germline, CDR1 is MNHEY and CDR2 is SMNVEV (reference sequence).

CDR3 in amino acids: CASSFGTSGSLAYNEQFF. CDR3 DNA sequence: TGTGCCAGCAGCTTTGGGACTAGCGGGAGTTTGGCCTACAATGAGCAGTTCTTC. This chain uses TRBV5-8 with TRBJ2-1; TRBD2 matches at 14 bases. In germline, CDR1 is SGHTS, CDR2 YDEGEE. The CDR3 totals 18 residues. V shed 2 bases and J 2 bases; nucleotides not matched to a gene: 6.

This sequence joins TRBV2 and TRBJ1-2; D possibly corresponds to TRBD1 (6 bases). This CDR3 is built from 14 residues. V lost 1 base and J 4 bases, leaving 10 bases between the germline ends. Germline lookup yields CDR1 SNHLY and CDR2 FYNNEI. CDR3 region: CASSEGQAGYGYTF. Written as DNA, the CDR3 is TGTGCCAGCAGTGAAGGACAGGCCGGCTATGGCTACACCTTC. The full variable domain, in which reference TRBV2 and TRBJ1-2 provide the parts outside the CDR3, is EPEVTQTPSHQVTQMGQEVILRCVPISNHLYFYWYRQILGQKVEFLVSFYNNEISEKSEIFDDQFSVERPDGSNFTLKIRSTKLEDSAMYFCASSEGQAGYGYTFGSGTRLTVV.